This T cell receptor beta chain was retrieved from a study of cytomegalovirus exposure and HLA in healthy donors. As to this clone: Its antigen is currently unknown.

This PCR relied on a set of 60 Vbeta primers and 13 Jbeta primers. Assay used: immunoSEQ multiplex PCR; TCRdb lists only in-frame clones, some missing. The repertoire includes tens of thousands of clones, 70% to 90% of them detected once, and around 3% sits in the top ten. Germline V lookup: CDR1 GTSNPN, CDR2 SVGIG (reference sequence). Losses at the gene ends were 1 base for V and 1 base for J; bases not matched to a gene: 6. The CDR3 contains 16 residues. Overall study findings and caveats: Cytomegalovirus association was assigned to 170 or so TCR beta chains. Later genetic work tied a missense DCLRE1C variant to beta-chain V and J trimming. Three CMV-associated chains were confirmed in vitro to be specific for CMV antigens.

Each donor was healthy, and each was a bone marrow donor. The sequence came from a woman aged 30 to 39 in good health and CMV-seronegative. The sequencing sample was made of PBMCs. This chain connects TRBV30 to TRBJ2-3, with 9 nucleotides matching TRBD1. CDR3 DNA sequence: TGTGCCTGGAGTGCGAACACAGGGGGCGGCACAGATACGCAGTATTTT. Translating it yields CAWSANTGGGTDTQYF. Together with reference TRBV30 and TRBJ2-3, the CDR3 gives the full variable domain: SQTIHQWPATLVQPVGSPLSLECTVEGTSNPNLYWYRQAAGRGLQLLFYSVGIGQISSEVPQNLSASRPQDRQFILSSKKLLLSDSGFYLCAWSANTGGGTDTQYFGPGTRLTVL.